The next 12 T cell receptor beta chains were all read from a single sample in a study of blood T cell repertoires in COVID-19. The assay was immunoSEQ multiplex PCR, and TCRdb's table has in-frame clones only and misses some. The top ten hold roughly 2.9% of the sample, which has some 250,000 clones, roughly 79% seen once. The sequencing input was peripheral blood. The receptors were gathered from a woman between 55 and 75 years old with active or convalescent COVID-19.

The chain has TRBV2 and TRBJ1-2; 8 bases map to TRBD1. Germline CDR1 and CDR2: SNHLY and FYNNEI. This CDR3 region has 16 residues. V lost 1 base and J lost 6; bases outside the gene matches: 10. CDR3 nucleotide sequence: TGTGCCAGCAGTGAAGGGCCACCCGGACAGGGCCATGGCTACACCTTC. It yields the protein CASSEGPPGQGHGYTF.

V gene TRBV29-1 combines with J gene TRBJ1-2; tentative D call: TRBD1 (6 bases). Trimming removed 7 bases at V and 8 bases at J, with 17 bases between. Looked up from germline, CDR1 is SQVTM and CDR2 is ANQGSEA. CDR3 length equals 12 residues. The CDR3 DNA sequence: TGCAGCGCACCCACAGGGATCGTCGGCTACACCTTC. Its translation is CSAPTGIVGYTF.

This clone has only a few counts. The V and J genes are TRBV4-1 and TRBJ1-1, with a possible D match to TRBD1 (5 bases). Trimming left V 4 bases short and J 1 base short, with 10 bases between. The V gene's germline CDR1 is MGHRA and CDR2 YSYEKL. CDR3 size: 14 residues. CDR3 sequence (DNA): TGCGCCAGCAGCCCCGAAACAGGGAACACTGAAGCTTTCTTT. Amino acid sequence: CASSPETGNTEAFF.

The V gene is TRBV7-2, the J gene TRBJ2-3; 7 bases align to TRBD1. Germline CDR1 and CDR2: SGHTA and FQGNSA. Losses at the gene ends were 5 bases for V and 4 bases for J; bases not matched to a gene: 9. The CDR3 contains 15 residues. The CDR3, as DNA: TGTGCCAGCAGCCCGGGACAGCGAAGATCAGATACGCAGTATTTT. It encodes CASSPGQRRSDTQYF.

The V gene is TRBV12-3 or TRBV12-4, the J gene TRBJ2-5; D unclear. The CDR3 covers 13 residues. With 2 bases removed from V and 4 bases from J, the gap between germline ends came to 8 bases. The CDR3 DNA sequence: TGTGCCAGCAGTTTACCTGGCCGAGAGACCCAGTACTTC. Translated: CASSLPGRETQYF.

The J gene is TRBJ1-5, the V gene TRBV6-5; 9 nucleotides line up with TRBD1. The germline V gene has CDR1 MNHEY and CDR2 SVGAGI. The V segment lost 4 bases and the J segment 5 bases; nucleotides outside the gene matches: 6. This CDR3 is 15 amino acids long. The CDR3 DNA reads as TGTGCCAGCAGTTCCGGGACAGGGAAGTATCAGCCCCAGCATTTT. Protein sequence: CASSSGTGKYQPQHF.

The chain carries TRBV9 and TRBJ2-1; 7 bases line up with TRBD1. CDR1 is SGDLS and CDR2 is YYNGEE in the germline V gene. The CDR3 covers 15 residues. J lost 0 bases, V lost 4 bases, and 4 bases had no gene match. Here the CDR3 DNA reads TGTGCCAGCAGCCCGGGACAGAGCTCCTACAATGAGCAGTTCTTC. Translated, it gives CASSPGQSSYNEQFF.

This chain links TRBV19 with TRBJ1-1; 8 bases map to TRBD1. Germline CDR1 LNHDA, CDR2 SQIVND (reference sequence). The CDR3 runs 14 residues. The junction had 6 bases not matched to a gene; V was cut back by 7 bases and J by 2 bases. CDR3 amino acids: CASKRQGQNTEAFF. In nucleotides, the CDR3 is TGTGCCAGTAAACGACAGGGGCAAAACACTGAAGCTTTCTTT.

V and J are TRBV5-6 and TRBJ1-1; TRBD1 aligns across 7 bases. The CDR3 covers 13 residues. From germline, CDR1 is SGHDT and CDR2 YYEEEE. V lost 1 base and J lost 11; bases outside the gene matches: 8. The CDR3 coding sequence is TGTGCCAGCAGCTTGACCGTGGACAGGACGGCTTTCTTT. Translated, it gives CASSLTVDRTAFF. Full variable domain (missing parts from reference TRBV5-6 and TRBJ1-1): DAGVTQSPTHLIKTRGQQVTLRCSPKSGHDTVSWYQQALGQGPQFIFQYYEEEERQRGNFPDRFSGHQFPNYSSELNVNALLLGDSALYLCASSLTVDRTAFFGQGTRLTVV.

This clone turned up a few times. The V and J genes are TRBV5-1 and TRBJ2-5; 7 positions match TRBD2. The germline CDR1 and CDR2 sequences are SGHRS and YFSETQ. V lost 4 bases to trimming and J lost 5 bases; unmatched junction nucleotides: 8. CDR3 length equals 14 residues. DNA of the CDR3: TGCGCCAGCAGCGACTGGACTAGTCGGGAGACCCAGTACTTC. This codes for CASSDWTSRETQYF. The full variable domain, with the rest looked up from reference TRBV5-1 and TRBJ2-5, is KAGVTQTPRYLIKTRGQQVTLSCSPISGHRSVSWYQQTPGQGLQFLFEYFSETQRNKGNFPGRFSGRQFSNSRSEMNVSTLELGDSALYLCASSDWTSRETQYFGPGTRLLVL.

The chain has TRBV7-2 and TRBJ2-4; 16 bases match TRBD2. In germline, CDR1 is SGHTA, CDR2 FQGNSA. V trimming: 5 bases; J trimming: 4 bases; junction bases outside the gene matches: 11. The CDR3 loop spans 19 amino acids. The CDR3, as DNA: TGTGCCAGCAGCCTCCAGTCCGGGACTAGCGGGGGGGCGAAAAACATTCAGTACTTC. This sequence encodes CASSLQSGTSGGAKNIQYF.

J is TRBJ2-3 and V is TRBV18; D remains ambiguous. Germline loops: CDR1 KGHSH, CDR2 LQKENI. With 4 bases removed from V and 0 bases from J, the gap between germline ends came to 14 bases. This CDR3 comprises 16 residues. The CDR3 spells CASSRDSVLSTDTQYF. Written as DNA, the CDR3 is TGTGCCAGCTCACGCGACTCGGTCCTCAGCACAGATACGCAGTATTTT. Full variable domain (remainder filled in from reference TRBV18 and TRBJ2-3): NAGVMQNPRHLVRRRGQEARLRCSPMKGHSHVYWYRQLPEEGLKFMVYLQKENIIDESGMPKERFSAEFPKEGPSILRIQQVVRGDSAAYFCASSRDSVLSTDTQYFGPGTRLTVL.